This T cell receptor (beta chain) was sequenced for a study of blood T cells in healthy people across ages. Findings and caveats of the study: Long-lived and aged donors differed, with more naive CD4+ cells and higher diversity in the long-lived.

As regards this clonotype: Its antigen is not identified.

A J-beta primer mix and a sample-barcoded 5' primer were used in a second PCR of roughly 6 to 11 cycles. Via MiXCR, TCRdb re-called the 5' RACE reads, giving one row per CDR3 protein. The sample records 600,000 to 900,000 distinct CDR3 sequences, roughly 25% being singletons. The germline CDR1 and CDR2 sequences are SQVTM and ANQGSEA. The CDR3 extends over 13 amino acids. V lost 6 bases to trimming and J lost 2 bases, with 12 bases between them. The same sample was also studied in work on T cells of mothers and their children.

The source material was blood. The rearrangement uses TRBV29-1 and TRBJ2-3; D not certain. The sequence was obtained from a boy aged 5-17 years in good health. For the CDR3, the DNA is TGCAGCGTGAGGACCCGCCCCACAGATACGCAGTATTTT. Translation gives CSVRTRPTDTQYF.